This TCR beta chain was retrieved from a study of CD8+CD57+ T cells in acquired aplastic anemia. Patients chosen for sequencing had CD8+CD57+ cells that had expanded, as shown by flow cytometry. TCR beta VDJ combinations and CDR3 sequences were profiled from genomic DNA. TCRdb ran MiXCR on the reads and lists one entry per CDR3 protein. This table holds 120,000 or so distinct CDR3 sequences, 40% found once. V gave up 8 bases and J gave up 10 bases, with 15 bases separating them. This CDR3 has 13 amino acids. Germline CDR1 and CDR2: MGHDK and SYGVNS. The clonotype originates from a human donor with aplastic anemia. This rearrangement joins TRBV25-1 to TRBJ1-6; D is perhaps TRBD1 (5 bases). The sample taken for sequencing was sorted CD4+, CD8+, or CD8+CD57+ T cells (not recorded which) from PBMCs. The CDR3 region has the DNA TGTGCCAGCCAGGGCCACTTCGGCTCACCCCTCCACTTT. Translating it yields CASQGHFGSPLHF.